This T cell receptor beta chain is drawn from a study of blood T cell repertoires in COVID-19. The overall study: Collection of acute and convalescent COVID-19 samples took place in the United States, Italy and Spain. PBMCs, B-cell-depleted T cells, or T cells provided the cDNA or gDNA that made up the material.

The CDR3 sequence is 15 residues long. Germline CDR1 and CDR2: LGHNT and FRNRAP. V gave up 2 bases and J gave up 6 bases, with 16 bases separating them. Source study methods: Estimates of nucleated cell counts were drawn from the amplification of reference gene primers. Some clones are missing from TCRdb's copy, which holds only in-frame ones; the method was immunoSEQ multiplex PCR. V and J calls and clone size follow that table, whereas D and trimming were derived from the DNA. Of 240,000 or so clones in the sample, more than 75% are singletons; the top ten hold more than 2.5%. The origin of this receptor is a woman in her 30s who had recovered from COVID-19. Sequenced: peripheral blood. V gene TRBV12-5 combines with J gene TRBJ1-1, with TRBD1 as a possible D gene (5 bases). The CDR3 DNA follows: TGTGCTAGTGGTTTGCTCACCCCAGGGTTCGCTGAAGCTTTCTTT. Translating it yields CASGLLTPGFAEAFF.